This entry describes one T cell receptor beta chain. Its antigen is undetermined. The data originate from a study of blood T cells in healthy people across ages. V gave up 4 bases and J gave up 2 bases, with 14 bases separating them. The CDR3 runs to 15 residues. Germline-derived CDR1 and CDR2 are SGHRS and YFSETQ. PCR was performed a second time for about 6 to 12 cycles using a sample-barcoded 5' primer and a J-beta primer mix. At least 2.5 million CDR3-containing paired-end reads were obtained per sample. TCRdb used MiXCR to reprocess the 5' RACE reads, holding one entry per CDR3 protein. Here the sample spans around 1.1 million distinct CDR3 sequences, around two fifths being singletons. Findings of the study overall: Long-lived donors exceeded aged donors in naive CD4+ cells and diversity.

The rearrangement links TRBV5-1 to TRBJ2-3; a weak D match, TRBD1 (5 bases). The sequencing sample was made of blood. The clonotype comes from a man in his late teens or twenties in good health. CDR3 protein: CASSLTKGITDTQYF. The CDR3 DNA reads TGCGCCAGCAGCCTCACAAAGGGGATCACAGATACGCAGTATTTT.